The entry that follows covers one T cell receptor beta chain sequence. The clone's antigen remains unknown. No much larger clonotype is one base removed from it; base qualities were not supplied. Sorted unstimulated T cells and proliferating T cells recovered from mixed lymphocyte reactions were subjected to TCRbeta CDR3 sequencing. Fresh whole blood from ten HLA-typed healthy donors served as the source for isolating PBMCs. Unstimulated CD4+ regulatory T cells were FACS-sorted to map the origin of alloreactive clones. The data are from a study of siplizumab effects on memory and regulatory T cells (dated by TCRdb to the late 2010s). Context from the whole study: The study looked at the effect of siplizumab, an anti-CD2 antibody, on alloreactive T-cell subsets in allogeneic mixed lymphocyte reactions made from human PBMCs. Paper-wide results and their limitations: Compared with memory T cells, unstimulated naive T cells appeared more diverse, and naive cells seemed to make a substantial contribution to the alloresponse. The cumulative frequency of alloreactive sequences traceable to unstimulated CD4+ memory T cells was significantly reduced by siplizumab. Because sequences at frequencies below about 10^-5 were poorly captured, only a minor fraction of alloreactive clones could be mapped back to unstimulated subsets. The suppressive function of proliferating Tregs from siplizumab cultures was not functionally confirmed. Of the alloreactive CD4+ clones that could be mapped, the Treg-derived share averaged around 64% with siplizumab compared with 25% to 30% in control reactions. For roughly 75-96% of proliferating CD4+ or CD8+ clones, no naive or memory phenotype could be assigned.

As encoded in the germline V gene, CDR1 is MGHDK while CDR2 is SYGVNS. Its CDR3 holds 15 amino acids, cysteine through phenylalanine. The kept DNA is CDR3 alone, 45 bases in frame from the first base. V was cut back by 5 bases and J by 5 bases, leaving a gap of 16 bases between them. Libraries were constructed by the immunoSEQ multiplex PCR assay. Some 1.1 x 10^5 TCR templates per sample were assayed on the deep sequencing platform. Genomic DNA extracted from sorted T cells was used for TCRbeta CDR3 sequencing. For the original study's pipeline: The R programming language was used for the clonal analysis of the TCRbeta CDR3 data. Unstimulated samples were compared with post-reaction CFSE-low samples to define alloreactive CD4+ and CD8+ clones. Regulatory or non-regulatory origin was assigned to alloreactive CD4+ clones by matching of sequences to sorted unstimulated Treg and non-Treg repertoires. TCRdb stores this immuneACCESS table with in-frame sequences only. Part of the clones is absent; in the studies checked, under half of the shortfall reflects unresolved V genes, and no reason is known for the rest. V and J calls and clone size follow that table, whereas D and trimming were derived from the DNA. The sample profile shows approximately 120,000 clones; approximately 90% of them were found once. In total, the top ten clones hold under 0.75% of the sample.

The TCR originated in a human donor in good health. The chain uses TRBV25-1 and TRBJ2-1; a weak D assignment points to TRBD2 (5 bases agree). The sample was Tregs sorted from blood. The DNA sequence reads TGTGCCAGCAGTCCCAGGCCCCTAGCCAACAATGAGCAGTTCTTC. Translated, this is CASSPRPLANNEQFF.